This T cell receptor beta chain was sequenced in a study of OX40 agonist ivuxolimab in advanced cancers. Details on this clone: What it recognizes is unknown.

Libraries were prepared by immunoSEQ multiplex PCR; TCRdb keeps only in-frame clonotypes and omits some of them. The sample lists about 77,000 clones, about 89% occurring once. The CDR3 covers 15 residues. V dropped 4 bases and J dropped 3 bases, with 15 bases sitting between them. The germline V gene has CDR1 MNHNS and CDR2 SASEGT. Notes on the study in general: Some nonresponders also had low normalized T-cell clonal expansion. Doses of 0.1 to 3.0 mg/kg were accompanied by clonal expansion of CD4+ and CD8+ blood T cells by week 6. Relatively little clonal expansion, among the lowest observed, appeared in partial responders at 0.1-3.0 mg/kg.

Material: CD4+ or CD8+ T cells sorted from blood, obtained in a trial of the OX40 agonist ivuxolimab. The rearrangement joins TRBV6-1 to TRBJ1-1; D call uncertain. This clonotype was sampled from an adult with an advanced solid tumor such as melanoma, head and neck, liver or kidney cancer. CDR3 in amino acids: CASSVRVSKDTEAFF. CDR3 nucleotides: TGTGCCAGCAGTGTGAGAGTGTCTAAGGACACTGAAGCTTTCTTT.